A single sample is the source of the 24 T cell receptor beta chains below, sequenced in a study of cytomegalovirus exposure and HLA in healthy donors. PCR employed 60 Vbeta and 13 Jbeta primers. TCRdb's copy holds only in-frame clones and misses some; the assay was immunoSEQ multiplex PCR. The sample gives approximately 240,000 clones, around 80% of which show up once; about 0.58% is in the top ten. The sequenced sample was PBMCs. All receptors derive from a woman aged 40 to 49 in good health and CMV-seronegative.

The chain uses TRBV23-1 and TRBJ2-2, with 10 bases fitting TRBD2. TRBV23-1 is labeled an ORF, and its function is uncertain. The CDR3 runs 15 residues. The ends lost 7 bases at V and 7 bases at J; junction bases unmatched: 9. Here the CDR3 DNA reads TGCGCCAGCAAACCCCTAGCGGGGGTGAACGGGGAGCTGTTTTTT. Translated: CASKPLAGVNGELFF.

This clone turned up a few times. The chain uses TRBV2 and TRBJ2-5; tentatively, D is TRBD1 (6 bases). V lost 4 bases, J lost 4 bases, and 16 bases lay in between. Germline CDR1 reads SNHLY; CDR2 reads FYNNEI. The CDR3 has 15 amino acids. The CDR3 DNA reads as TGTGCCAGCAGTGGATACAGGGTGGGTAGAGAGACCCAGTACTTC. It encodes CASSGYRVGRETQYF.

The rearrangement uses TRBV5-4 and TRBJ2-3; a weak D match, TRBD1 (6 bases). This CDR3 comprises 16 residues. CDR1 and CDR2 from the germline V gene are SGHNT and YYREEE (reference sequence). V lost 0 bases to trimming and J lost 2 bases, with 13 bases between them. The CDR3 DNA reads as TGTGCCAGCAGCTTGGGGGGGCTTCGAGCCACAGATACGCAGTATTTT. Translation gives CASSLGGLRATDTQYF. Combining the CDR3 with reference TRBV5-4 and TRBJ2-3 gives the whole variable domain ETGVTQSPTHLIKTRGQQVTLRCSSQSGHNTVSWYQQALGQGPQFIFQYYREEENGRGNFPPRFSGLQFPNYSSELNVNALELDDSALYLCASSLGGLRATDTQYFGPGTRLTVL.

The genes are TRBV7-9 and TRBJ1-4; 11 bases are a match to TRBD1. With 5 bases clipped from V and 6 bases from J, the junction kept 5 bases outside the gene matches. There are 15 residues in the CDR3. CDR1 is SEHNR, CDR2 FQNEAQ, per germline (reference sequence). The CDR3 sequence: CASSKPGQGDEKLFF. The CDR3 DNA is TGTGCCAGCAGCAAACCGGGACAGGGGGATGAAAAACTGTTTTTT.

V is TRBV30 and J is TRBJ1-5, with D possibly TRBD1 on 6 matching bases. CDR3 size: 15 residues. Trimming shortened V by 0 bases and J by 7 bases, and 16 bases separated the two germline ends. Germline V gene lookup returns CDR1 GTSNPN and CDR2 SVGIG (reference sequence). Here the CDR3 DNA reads TGTGCCTGGAGTGTAGGGGGTATAGGGGGACAGCCCCAGCATTTT. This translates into CAWSVGGIGGQPQHF. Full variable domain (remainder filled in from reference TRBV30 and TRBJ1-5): SQTIHQWPATLVQPVGSPLSLECTVEGTSNPNLYWYRQAAGRGLQLLFYSVGIGQISSEVPQNLSASRPQDRQFILSSKKLLLSDSGFYLCAWSVGGIGGQPQHFGDGTRLSIL.

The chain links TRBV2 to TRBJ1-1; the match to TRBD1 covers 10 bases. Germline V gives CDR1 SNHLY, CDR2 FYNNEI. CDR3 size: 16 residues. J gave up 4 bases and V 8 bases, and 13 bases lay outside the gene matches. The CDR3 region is CASGLAGQGGSTEAFF. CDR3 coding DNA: TGTGCCAGCGGCCTAGCTGGACAGGGGGGTAGCACTGAAGCTTTCTTT.

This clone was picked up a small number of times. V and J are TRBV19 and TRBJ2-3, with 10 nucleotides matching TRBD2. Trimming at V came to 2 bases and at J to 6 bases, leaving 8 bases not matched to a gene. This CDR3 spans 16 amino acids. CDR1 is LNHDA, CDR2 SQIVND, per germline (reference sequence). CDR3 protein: CASSIWERGGPDTQYF. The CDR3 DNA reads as TGTGCCAGTAGTATATGGGAGCGGGGGGGCCCCGATACGCAGTATTTT.

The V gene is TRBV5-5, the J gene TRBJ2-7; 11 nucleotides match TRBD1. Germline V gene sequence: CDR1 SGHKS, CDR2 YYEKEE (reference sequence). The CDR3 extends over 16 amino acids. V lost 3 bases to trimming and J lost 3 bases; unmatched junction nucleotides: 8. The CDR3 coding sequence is TGTGCCAGCAGCTCCGTCGGGACAGGGGGATTCTACGAGCAGTACTTC. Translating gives CASSSVGTGGFYEQYF.

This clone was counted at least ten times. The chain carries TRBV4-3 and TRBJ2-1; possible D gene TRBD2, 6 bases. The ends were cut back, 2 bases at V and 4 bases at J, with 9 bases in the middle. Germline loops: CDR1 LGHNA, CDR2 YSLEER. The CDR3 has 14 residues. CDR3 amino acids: CASSQRLVYNEQFF. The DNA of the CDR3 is TGCGCCAGCAGCCAACGACTAGTATACAATGAGCAGTTCTTC.

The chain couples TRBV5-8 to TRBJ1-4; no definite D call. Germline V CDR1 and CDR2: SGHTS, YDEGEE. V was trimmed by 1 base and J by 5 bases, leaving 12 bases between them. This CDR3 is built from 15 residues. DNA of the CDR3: TGTGCCAGCAGCTTGACTGGGCTAAAAAATGAAAAACTGTTTTTT. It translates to CASSLTGLKNEKLFF.

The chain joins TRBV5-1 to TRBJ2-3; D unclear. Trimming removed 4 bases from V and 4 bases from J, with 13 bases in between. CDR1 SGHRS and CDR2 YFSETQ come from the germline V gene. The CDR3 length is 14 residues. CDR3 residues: CASSPLPTPDTQYF. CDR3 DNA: TGCGCCAGCAGCCCCCTCCCTACGCCAGATACGCAGTATTTT.

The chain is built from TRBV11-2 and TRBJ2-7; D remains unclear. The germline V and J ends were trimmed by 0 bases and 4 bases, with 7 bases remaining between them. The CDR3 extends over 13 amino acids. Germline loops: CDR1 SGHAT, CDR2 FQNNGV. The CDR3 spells CASSLDSGYEQYF. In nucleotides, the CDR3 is TGTGCCAGCAGCTTAGATAGTGGTTACGAGCAGTACTTC.

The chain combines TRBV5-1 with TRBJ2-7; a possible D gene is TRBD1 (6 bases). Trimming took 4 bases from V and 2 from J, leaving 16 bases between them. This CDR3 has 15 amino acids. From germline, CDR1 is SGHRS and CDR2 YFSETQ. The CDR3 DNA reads TGCGCCAGCAGCCCGGCACAGGGATTGCCCTACGAGCAGTACTTC. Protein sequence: CASSPAQGLPYEQYF.

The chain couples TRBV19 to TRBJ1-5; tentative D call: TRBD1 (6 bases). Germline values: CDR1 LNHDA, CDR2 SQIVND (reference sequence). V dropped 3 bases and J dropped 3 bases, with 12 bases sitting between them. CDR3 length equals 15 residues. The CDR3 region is CASSILQGPNQPQHF. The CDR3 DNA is TGTGCCAGTAGTATCCTACAGGGCCCCAATCAGCCCCAGCATTTT.

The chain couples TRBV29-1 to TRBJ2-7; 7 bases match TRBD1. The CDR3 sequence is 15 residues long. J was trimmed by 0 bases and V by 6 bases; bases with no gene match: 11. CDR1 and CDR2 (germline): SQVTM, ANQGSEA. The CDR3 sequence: CSVRGQGTASYEQYF. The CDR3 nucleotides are TGCAGCGTGAGGGGGCAGGGGACGGCCTCCTACGAGCAGTACTTC.

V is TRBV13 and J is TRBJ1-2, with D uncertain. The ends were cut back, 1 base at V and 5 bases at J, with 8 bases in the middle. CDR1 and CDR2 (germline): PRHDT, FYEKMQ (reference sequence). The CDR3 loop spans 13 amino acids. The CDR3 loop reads CASSLDTQYGYTF. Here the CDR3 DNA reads TGTGCCAGCAGCTTAGATACGCAGTATGGCTACACCTTC.

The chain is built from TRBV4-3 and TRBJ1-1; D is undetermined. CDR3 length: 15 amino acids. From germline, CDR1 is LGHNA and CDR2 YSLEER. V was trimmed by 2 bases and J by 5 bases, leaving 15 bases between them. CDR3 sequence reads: CASSQTGRGGTEAFF. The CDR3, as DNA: TGCGCCAGCAGCCAAACCGGACGGGGTGGGACTGAAGCTTTCTTT.

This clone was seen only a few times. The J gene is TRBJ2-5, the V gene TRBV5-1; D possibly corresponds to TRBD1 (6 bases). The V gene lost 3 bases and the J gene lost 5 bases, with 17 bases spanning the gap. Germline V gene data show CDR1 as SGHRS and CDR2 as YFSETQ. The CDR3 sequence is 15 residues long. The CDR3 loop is CASSSNTGTGETQYF. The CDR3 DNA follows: TGCGCCAGCAGCTCCAACACAGGGACGGGTGAGACCCAGTACTTC.

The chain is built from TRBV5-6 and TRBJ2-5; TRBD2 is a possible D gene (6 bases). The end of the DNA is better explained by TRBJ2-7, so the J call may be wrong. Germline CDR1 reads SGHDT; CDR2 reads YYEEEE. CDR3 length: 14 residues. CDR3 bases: TGTGCCAGCAGCTTTGGAGGAGGGACCTACGAGCAGTACTTC. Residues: CASSFGGGTYEQYF.

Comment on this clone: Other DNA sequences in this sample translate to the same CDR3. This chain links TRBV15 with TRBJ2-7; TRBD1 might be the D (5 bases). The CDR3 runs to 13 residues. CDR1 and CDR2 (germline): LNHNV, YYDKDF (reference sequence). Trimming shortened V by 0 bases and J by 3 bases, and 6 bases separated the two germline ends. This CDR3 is CATSRDQGYEQYF. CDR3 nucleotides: TGTGCCACCAGCAGAGATCAGGGCTACGAGCAGTACTTC.

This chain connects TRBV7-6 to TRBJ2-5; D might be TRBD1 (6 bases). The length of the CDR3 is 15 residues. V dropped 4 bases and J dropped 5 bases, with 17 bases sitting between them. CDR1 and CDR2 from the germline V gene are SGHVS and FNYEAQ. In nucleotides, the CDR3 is TGTGCCAGCAGCTGGACAGCTTACCAAGGGGAGACCCAGTACTTC. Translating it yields CASSWTAYQGETQYF.

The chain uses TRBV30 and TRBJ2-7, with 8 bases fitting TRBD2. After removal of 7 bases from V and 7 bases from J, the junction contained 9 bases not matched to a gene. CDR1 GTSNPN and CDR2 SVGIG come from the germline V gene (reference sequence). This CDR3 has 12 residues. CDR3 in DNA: TGTGCCTCCCGACTAGCGTCGGAAGAGCAGTACTTC. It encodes CASRLASEEQYF. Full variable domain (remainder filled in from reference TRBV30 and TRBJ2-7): SQTIHQWPATLVQPVGSPLSLECTVEGTSNPNLYWYRQAAGRGLQLLFYSVGIGQISSEVPQNLSASRPQDRQFILSSKKLLLSDSGFYLCASRLASEEQYFGPGTRLTVT.

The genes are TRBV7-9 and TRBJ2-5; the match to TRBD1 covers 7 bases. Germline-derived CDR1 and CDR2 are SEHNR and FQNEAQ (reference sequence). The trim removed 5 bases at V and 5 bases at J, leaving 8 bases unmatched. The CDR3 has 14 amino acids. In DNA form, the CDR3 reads TGTGCCAGCAGCCTCAACAGGGGTAGGGAGACCCAGTACTTC. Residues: CASSLNRGRETQYF.

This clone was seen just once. The CDR3 region has the DNA TGTGCCAGCAGCTCCTCGGACAAGCCAAACACTGAAGCTTTCTTT. Encoded protein: CASSSSDKPNTEAFF. J is TRBJ1-1 and V is TRBV5-6; maybe TRBD1 (5 bases). The CDR3 spans 15 residues. V was trimmed by 3 bases and J by 2 bases, leaving 14 bases between them. Germline CDR1 and CDR2: SGHDT and YYEEEE.